These 23 T cell receptor beta chains were sequenced from one sample in a study of blood T cell repertoires in COVID-19. Measured with immunoSEQ multiplex PCR; TCRdb has only the in-frame clones, and not every one. The sample includes about 89,000 clones, approximately 90% of them seen just once. Sequencing used peripheral blood. The receptors here all came from a human donor with active COVID-19. The donor label of this sample is uncertain.

V is TRBV4-1 and J is TRBJ2-3; TRBD1 matches 7 bases. Germline values: CDR1 MGHRA, CDR2 YSYEKL. V shed 4 bases, J shed 0 bases, and the junction held 4 bases outside the gene matches. The CDR3 runs to 15 residues. The CDR3 bases are TGCGCCAGCAGCCGAGACAGGGTCAGCACAGATACGCAGTATTTT. Amino acid sequence: CASSRDRVSTDTQYF.

The rearrangement joins TRBV28 to TRBJ1-3; TRBD1 matches at 9 bases. The length of the CDR3 is 16 residues. Germline V gene data show CDR1 as MDHEN and CDR2 as SYDVKM. J gave up 0 bases and V 8 bases, and 8 bases lay outside the gene matches. For the CDR3, the DNA is TGTGCCAGCGGCCACAGGGGGCTCTTCTCTGGAAACACCATATATTTT. Its translation: CASGHRGLFSGNTIYF.

The J gene is TRBJ2-1, the V gene TRBV4-3; no clear D gene. V lost 0 bases to trimming and J lost 5 bases, with 5 bases between them. The germline V gene encodes CDR1 LGHNA and CDR2 YSLEER. The CDR3 sequence is 13 residues long. The CDR3 loop is CASSQDIDNEQFF. The CDR3 region has the DNA TGCGCCAGCAGCCAAGATATCGACAATGAGCAGTTCTTC.

The rearrangement joins TRBV18 to TRBJ2-5; 10 nucleotides align to TRBD1. Germline CDR1 reads KGHSH; CDR2 reads LQKENI. There are 15 residues in the CDR3. V lost 3 bases, J lost 1 base, and 2 bases stayed unmatched. The CDR3: CASSPGQGSQETQYF. CDR3 nucleotides: TGTGCCAGCTCACCGGGACAGGGGTCCCAAGAGACCCAGTACTTC.

The chain combines TRBV5-1 with TRBJ1-5; D is uncertain. In germline, CDR1 is SGHRS, CDR2 YFSETQ. With 4 bases removed from V and 0 bases from J, the gap between germline ends came to 11 bases. This CDR3 contains 15 residues. The CDR3 region is CASSREGVSNQPQHF. Here the CDR3 DNA reads TGCGCCAGCAGCCGGGAAGGTGTTAGCAATCAGCCCCAGCATTTT.

The chain recombines TRBV19 with TRBJ1-5; weak D call: TRBD1 (6 bases). In germline, CDR1 is LNHDA, CDR2 SQIVND (reference sequence). V was pared by 5 bases and J by 7 bases, with 21 bases between. This CDR3 is 16 amino acids long. The CDR3 DNA reads as TGTGCCAGTAGTGCCGCGAAGCGGGGGCAAACCCAGCCCCAGCATTTT. Translating gives CASSAAKRGQTQPQHF.

The chain links TRBV11-2 to TRBJ2-2; 9 bases are a match to TRBD2. The V gene's germline CDR1 is SGHAT and CDR2 FQNNGV. The CDR3 has 16 residues. J was trimmed by 3 bases and V by 5 bases; bases with no gene match: 7. The CDR3 region has the DNA TGTGCCAGCAGCCCGATAGCGGGGGCGGACACCGGGGAGCTGTTTTTT. It codes for CASSPIAGADTGELFF.

The rearrangement uses TRBV9 and TRBJ2-2; 10 bases line up with TRBD2. The CDR3 sequence is 19 residues long. After removal of 4 bases from V and 3 bases from J, the junction contained 15 bases not matched to a gene. CDR1 and CDR2 (germline): SGDLS, YYNGEE. The CDR3 DNA sequence: TGTGCCAGCAGCCCCCCTACAGCGGGGGGGACTTGGGACACCGGGGAGCTGTTTTTT. This codes for CASSPPTAGGTWDTGELFF.

This chain connects TRBV7-2 to TRBJ1-1; the D gene is possibly TRBD1 (5 bases). Trimming left V 9 bases short and J 5 bases short, with 13 bases between. The CDR3 is made up of 12 amino acids. The germline CDR1 and CDR2 sequences are SGHTA and FQGNSA. The CDR3 loop is CARGPGGTEAFF. In DNA form, the CDR3 reads TGTGCCAGGGGACCGGGAGGTACTGAAGCTTTCTTT.

J is TRBJ2-6 and V is TRBV29-1; D gene ambiguous. Between the trimmed V and J ends, which lost 2 bases and 4 bases, there was a span of 12 bases. CDR3 size: 15 residues. Germline values: CDR1 SQVTM, CDR2 ANQGSEA. As DNA, the CDR3 is TGCAGCGTTGAAACCCCGATGGAGGGGGCCAACGTCCTGACTTTC. It is translated as CSVETPMEGANVLTF.

J is TRBJ1-2 and V is TRBV5-5, with 7 bases that match TRBD1. V was clipped by 6 bases and J by 4 bases; unmatched bases: 6. The germline V gene has CDR1 SGHKS and CDR2 YYEKEE (reference sequence). The CDR3 is made up of 13 amino acids. Written as DNA, the CDR3 is TGTGCCAGCACCGGGACAGCAATCTATGGCTACACCTTC. Amino acid sequence: CASTGTAIYGYTF.

The gene calls are TRBV15 and TRBJ2-6; D possibly corresponds to TRBD2 (5 bases). This CDR3 region has 18 residues. Trimming pared 0 bases from V and 0 bases from J, leaving 12 bases between. CDR1 and CDR2 (germline): LNHNV, YYDKDF (reference sequence). The CDR3 loop reads CATSRDLGRPSGANVLTF. As DNA, the CDR3 is TGTGCCACCAGCAGAGATCTTGGGAGACCCTCTGGGGCCAACGTCCTGACTTTC.

To note about this clone: A junction end diverges from the germline sequence, so it may reflect a read error. The rearrangement joins TRBV7-7 to TRBJ2-5; D not resolved. Germline V lookup: CDR1 SSHAT, CDR2 FNYEAQ (reference sequence). The CDR3 is made up of 15 amino acids. The CDR3, as DNA: TGTGCTAGCAGTCCAACCCCGGCGGTCCAAGAGACCCAGTACTTC. This translates into CASSPTPAVQETQYF. Looking up the rest from reference TRBV7-7 and TRBJ2-5 gives the full variable domain: GAGVSQSPRYKVTKRGQDVTLRCDPISSHATLYWYQQALGQGPEFLTYFNYEAQPDKSGLPSDRFSAERPEGSISTLTIQRTEQRDSAMYRCASSPTPAVQETQYFGPGTRLLVL.

The rearrangement uses TRBV14 and TRBJ2-5; no reliable D call. The length of the CDR3 is 13 residues. Germline loops: CDR1 SGHDN, CDR2 FVKESK. Between the trimmed V and J ends, which lost 3 bases and 5 bases, there was a span of 10 bases. The CDR3 nucleotides are TGTGCCAGCAGCCACTTACAGACGGAGACCCAGTACTTC. Its translation is CASSHLQTETQYF.

V and J are TRBV7-2 and TRBJ2-5; 16 nucleotides align to TRBD2. This CDR3 has 16 residues. V trimming: 5 bases; J trimming: 3 bases; junction bases outside the gene matches: 3. In germline, CDR1 is SGHTA, CDR2 FQGNSA. The CDR3 coding sequence is TGTGCCAGCAGCACTGGGACTAGCGGGGGGGAAGAGACCCAGTACTTC. It is translated as CASSTGTSGGEETQYF.

The chain combines TRBV5-6 with TRBJ2-1; 9 bases align to TRBD2. Trimming cost V 2 bases and J 8 bases; bases outside gene matches: 5. CDR3 size: 14 residues. From germline, CDR1 is SGHDT and CDR2 YYEEEE. As DNA, the CDR3 is TGTGCCAGCAGCTTAAGCGGGGGGAGGGATGAGCAGTTCTTC. It codes for CASSLSGGRDEQFF.

CDR3 residues: CASSSFRGIVNTEAFF. The CDR3, as DNA: TGTGCCAGCAGTTCGTTCAGGGGGATTGTGAACACTGAAGCTTTCTTT. The chain carries TRBV27 and TRBJ1-1; TRBD1 matches at 7 bases. Germline V lookup: CDR1 MNHEY, CDR2 SMNVEV (reference sequence). After removal of 4 bases from V and 0 bases from J, the junction contained 8 bases not matched to a gene. The CDR3 covers 16 residues.

The gene calls are TRBV21-1 and TRBJ1-4; the table calls TRBD1, which could not be checked here. TRBV21-1 is flagged as a pseudogene. This CDR3 has 17 residues. CDR3 residues: CASSKDGRGPALEKLFF. The DNA of the CDR3 is TGTGCCAGCAGCAAAGACGGCAGGGGGCCCGCCCTAGAAAAACTGTTTTTT.

CDR3 loop: CASRPVWDRGGYEQYF. CDR3 in DNA: TGCGCCAGCCGCCCAGTATGGGACAGGGGGGGTTACGAGCAGTACTTC. The J gene is TRBJ2-7, the V gene TRBV5-1; 11 bases match TRBD1. The CDR3 totals 16 residues. The V gene end was trimmed by 7 bases and the J gene end by 4 bases; junction bases not matched to a gene: 13. Germline assignment: CDR1 SGHRS and CDR2 YFSETQ.

In its sample, this clone was seen a few times. The chain is built from TRBV19 and TRBJ2-7; 13 bases map to TRBD2. V lost 5 bases and J lost 0; bases outside the gene matches: 4. Germline assignment: CDR1 LNHDA and CDR2 SQIVND (reference sequence). The CDR3 loop spans 16 amino acids. The CDR3 protein is CASSLGTSGTSYEQYF. The CDR3 DNA reads as TGTGCCAGTAGTCTAGGGACTAGCGGGACCTCCTACGAGCAGTACTTC. Filled out from reference TRBV19 and TRBJ2-7, the complete variable domain reads DGGITQSPKYLFRKEGQNVTLSCEQNLNHDAMYWYRQDPGQGLRLIYYSQIVNDFQKGDIAEGYSVSREKKESFPLTVTSAQKNPTAFYLCASSLGTSGTSYEQYFGPGTRLTVT.

The chain is built from TRBV21-1 and TRBJ2-1; the tabulated D call, TRBD2, remains unverified against the DNA. TRBV21-1 corresponds to a pseudogene. CDR3 length equals 15 residues. The CDR3 DNA sequence: TGTGCCAGCAGCCTGCGGGGGGACCCCTACAATGAGCAGTTCTTC. Translating gives CASSLRGDPYNEQFF.

V is TRBV19 and J is TRBJ1-6, with TRBD1 identical over 7 bases. The CDR3 runs 17 residues. Germline values: CDR1 LNHDA, CDR2 SQIVND (reference sequence). V shed 4 bases and J 7 bases; nucleotides not matched to a gene: 13. CDR3 in DNA: TGTGCCAGTAGTACCCTTTTGCTGCAGGGGGGAAATTCACCCCTCCACTTT. It specifies CASSTLLLQGGNSPLHF. Using reference TRBV19 and TRBJ1-6 for the parts outside the CDR3, the full variable domain is DGGITQSPKYLFRKEGQNVTLSCEQNLNHDAMYWYRQDPGQGLRLIYYSQIVNDFQKGDIAEGYSVSREKKESFPLTVTSAQKNPTAFYLCASSTLLLQGGNSPLHFGNGTRLTVT.

The chain's CDR3 is CAISRAGGLDTDTQYF. Here the CDR3 DNA reads TGTGCCATCTCTCGCGCGGGGGGGCTTGACACAGATACGCAGTATTTT. V and J are TRBV10-3 and TRBJ2-3; 9 bases match TRBD2. The CDR3 sequence is 16 residues long. Germline V CDR1 and CDR2: ENHRY, SYGVKD. With V trimmed by 8 bases and J by 2 bases, 11 bases remained unmatched.